The 23 T cell receptor beta chains presented below share a single source sample, sequenced in a study of cytotoxic CD8 clonotypes in ibrutinib-treated CLL. The method was immunoSEQ multiplex PCR; TCRdb's version includes in-frame clones alone and lacks a portion of them. The table lists 110,000 or so clones, roughly 60% of them singletons. This sample comprised PBMCs, obtained after 24 months of ibrutinib treatment. The receptors here all came from a human donor with chronic lymphocytic leukemia.

This chain connects TRBV2 to TRBJ2-2; TRBD1 matches at 7 bases. Trimming took 5 bases from V and 5 from J; bases not matched to a gene: 8. Looked up from germline, CDR1 is SNHLY and CDR2 is FYNNEI. The CDR3 contains 15 residues. As DNA, the CDR3 is TGTGCCAGCAGTCCGACAGGGTTCTCAACCGGGGAGCTGTTTTTT. Its translation is CASSPTGFSTGELFF. Using reference TRBV2 and TRBJ2-2 for the parts outside the CDR3, the full variable domain is EPEVTQTPSHQVTQMGQEVILRCVPISNHLYFYWYRQILGQKVEFLVSFYNNEISEKSEIFDDQFSVERPDGSNFTLKIRSTKLEDSAMYFCASSPTGFSTGELFFGEGSRLTVL.

The chain is built from TRBV5-1 and TRBJ1-1; possibly TRBD1 for D (5 bases). Germline CDR1 SGHRS, CDR2 YFSETQ. This CDR3 spans 14 amino acids. Trimming stripped 4 bases from V and 0 bases from J, with 10 bases between. As DNA, the CDR3 is TGCGCCAGCAGCCCCGGGACGGTGAACACTGAAGCTTTCTTT. Protein sequence: CASSPGTVNTEAFF.

The chain carries TRBV28 and TRBJ2-7; possibly TRBD1 or TRBD2 for D (5 bases each). Germline CDR1 is MDHEN and CDR2 is SYDVKM. V lost 2 bases to trimming and J lost 7 bases, with 12 bases between them. CDR3 length equals 13 residues. This chain's CDR3 is CASSLDGGWEQYF. For the CDR3, the DNA is TGTGCCAGCAGTTTAGATGGGGGTTGGGAGCAGTACTTC.

The chain links TRBV5-6 to TRBJ1-5, with 9 bases lining up with TRBD1. Germline V gene sequence: CDR1 SGHDT, CDR2 YYEEEE. The CDR3 has 10 residues. V shed 4 bases and J 16 bases; nucleotides not matched to a gene: 3. The CDR3 loop reads CASSVDRGHF. The CDR3 DNA reads TGTGCCAGCAGCGTGGACAGGGGTCATTTT.

This clone has just a few counts. The V gene is TRBV11-3, the J gene TRBJ2-1; the match to TRBD1 covers 7 bases. In germline, CDR1 is SGHNT, CDR2 YENEEA. V trimming: 2 bases; J trimming: 8 bases; junction bases outside the gene matches: 6. There are 14 residues in the CDR3. CDR3 amino acids: CASSLSYRGHEQFF. CDR3 DNA sequence: TGTGCCAGCAGCTTATCTTACAGGGGACATGAGCAGTTCTTC.

The chain carries TRBV6-6 and TRBJ2-7, with TRBD1 matching 7 bases. The trim removed 0 bases at V and 5 bases at J, leaving 10 bases unmatched. Per germline, CDR1 MNHNY and CDR2 SVGAGI (reference sequence). CDR3 size: 16 residues. CDR3 nucleotides: TGTGCCAGCAGTTACTCGTCACAGGGGCCAAGGGACGAGCAGTACTTC. Its translation: CASSYSSQGPRDEQYF.

Concerning this clone: Other DNA sequences in this sample translate to the same CDR3. The chain recombines TRBV11-3 with TRBJ1-1; D not resolved. CDR1 is SGHNT, CDR2 YENEEA, per germline. Trimming left V 5 bases short and J 1 base short, with 5 bases between. CDR3 length equals 12 residues. This CDR3 reads CASSLKNTEAFF. The CDR3 DNA sequence: TGTGCCAGCAGCCTTAAGAACACTGAAGCTTTCTTT.

This clone was seen once. CDR3 DNA sequence: TGCGCCAGCAGCTTGGGGAGCGGGGGTCTGTATCAAGAGACCCAGTACTTC. Its protein product is CASSLGSGGLYQETQYF. The chain uses TRBV5-1 and TRBJ2-5, with 8 nucleotides matching TRBD2. J gave up 2 bases and V 0 bases, and 9 bases lay outside the gene matches. CDR3 length: 17 amino acids. Germline loops: CDR1 SGHRS, CDR2 YFSETQ.

This clone occurred a few times. This chain connects TRBV5-5 to TRBJ1-2; no reliable D call. In germline, CDR1 is SGHKS, CDR2 YYEKEE (reference sequence). The germline V and J ends were trimmed by 4 bases and 7 bases, with 11 bases remaining between them. This CDR3 is 12 amino acids long. CDR3 nucleotide sequence: TGTGCCAGCAGCGGGATCGGAACTGGCTACACCTTC. Translation gives CASSGIGTGYTF. Full variable domain (rest looked up from reference TRBV5-5 and TRBJ1-2): DAGVTQSPTHLIKTRGQQVTLRCSPISGHKSVSWYQQVLGQGPQFIFQYYEKEERGRGNFPDRFSARQFPNYSSELNVNALLLGDSALYLCASSGIGTGYTFGSGTRLTVV.

The chain links TRBV13 to TRBJ2-7; possibly TRBD1 for D (6 bases). This CDR3 has 15 residues. Trimming left V 7 bases short and J 1 base short, with 17 bases between. CDR1 PRHDT and CDR2 FYEKMQ come from the germline V gene (reference sequence). CDR3 DNA: TGTGCCAGCAAGCGGTACCAGGGGAAGTCCTACGAGCAGTACTTC. Translating it yields CASKRYQGKSYEQYF. The full variable domain, with the rest looked up from reference TRBV13 and TRBJ2-7, is AAGVIQSPRHLIKEKRETATLKCYPIPRHDTVYWYQQGPGQDPQFLISFYEKMQSDKGSIPDRFSAQQFSDYHSELNMSSLELGDSALYFCASKRYQGKSYEQYFGPGTRLTVT.

The V gene is TRBV30, the J gene TRBJ1-2; D may be TRBD1 (6 bases). V was clipped by 3 bases and J by 4 bases, with 9 bases between them. In germline, CDR1 is GTSNPN, CDR2 SVGIG (reference sequence). The CDR3 runs 12 residues. This chain's CDR3 is CAWSGQSYGYTF. The CDR3 nucleotides read TGTGCCTGGAGCGGACAGTCCTATGGCTACACCTTC.

This clone was seen more than once but under ten times. CDR3 sequence: CASSLPKGQHTGELFF. The CDR3 DNA reads as TGTGCCAGCAGTTTACCCAAGGGACAGCACACCGGGGAGCTGTTTTTT. V gene TRBV27 combines with J gene TRBJ2-2; 7 nucleotides align to TRBD1. The germline gives CDR1 MNHEY, CDR2 SMNVEV (reference sequence). The CDR3 sequence is 16 residues long. With 2 bases clipped from V and 3 bases from J, the junction kept 6 bases outside the gene matches.

This rearrangement joins TRBV5-1 to TRBJ1-2, with 10 bases identical to TRBD1. The CDR3 has 16 residues. CDR1 and CDR2 (germline): SGHRS, YFSETQ. Germline trimming cut 4 bases from V and 4 bases from J; bases unmatched to any gene: 10. In nucleotides, the CDR3 is TGCGCCAGCAGCAAAGGGACAGGGGCCAAAGGCTATGGCTACACCTTC. This encodes CASSKGTGAKGYGYTF.

V usage is TRBV7-6 and J usage is TRBJ2-4; weak D call: TRBD1 (6 bases). The CDR3 contains 15 residues. Per the germline V gene, CDR1 is SGHVS and CDR2 is FNYEAQ. V dropped 1 base and J dropped 5 bases, with 12 bases sitting between them. CDR3 bases: TGTGCCAGCAGCTTAGGAGGGACAAACCAAAACATTCAGTACTTC. This sequence encodes CASSLGGTNQNIQYF.

This chain uses TRBV4-2 with TRBJ1-2, with TRBD1 identical over 8 bases. The CDR3 has 15 residues. Trimming removed 4 bases from V and 5 bases from J; junction bases left unmatched: 9. The germline V gene encodes CDR1 LGHNA and CDR2 YNFKEQ. CDR3 DNA sequence: TGTGCCAGCAGCCTGCAGGACAGGGTTCGGTATGGCTACACCTTC. Translated, it gives CASSLQDRVRYGYTF.

The chain couples TRBV7-9 to TRBJ2-3; D possibly corresponds to TRBD2 (6 bases). Trimming removed 4 bases from V and 1 base from J, with 15 bases in between. The CDR3 extends over 16 amino acids. CDR1 and CDR2 from the germline V gene are SEHNR and FQNEAQ (reference sequence). The CDR3 region is CASSYHIGGRTDTQYF. The DNA for the CDR3 is TGTGCCAGCAGCTACCACATCGGGGGTCGCACAGATACGCAGTATTTT.

In DNA form, the CDR3 reads TGCAGCGTTCTCAAACCTGCTCAGACGGGGAGACTAGCCGGCTTTACCTACGAGCAGTACTTC. Amino acid sequence: CSVLKPAQTGRLAGFTYEQYF. V and J are TRBV29-1 and TRBJ2-7, with 7 bases matching TRBD2. V lost 5 bases, J lost 2 bases, and 30 bases stayed unmatched. The length of the CDR3 is 21 residues. Germline V CDR1 and CDR2: SQVTM, ANQGSEA.

CDR3 DNA: TGTGCCAGCAGCCAATTACAGGGGAATCAGCCCCAGCATTTT. Protein product: CASSQLQGNQPQHF. The chain employs TRBV16 and TRBJ1-5, with 7 bases that match TRBD1. Germline V lookup: CDR1 KGHSY, CDR2 FQNENV. This CDR3 has 14 amino acids. With 1 base clipped from V and 4 bases from J, the junction kept 1 base outside the gene matches.

J is TRBJ2-1 and V is TRBV27; no clear D gene. Between the trimmed V and J ends, which lost 5 bases and 3 bases, there was a span of 2 bases. Germline-derived CDR1 and CDR2 are MNHEY and SMNVEV (reference sequence). The CDR3 covers 11 residues. CDR3 residues: CASSDYNEQFF. CDR3 in DNA: TGTGCCAGCAGTGACTACAATGAGCAGTTCTTC.

This clone was seen a handful of times. The rearrangement uses TRBV7-2 and TRBJ2-1; 8 bases line up with TRBD1. Trimming removed 4 bases from V and 8 bases from J; junction bases left unmatched: 4. Germline V lookup: CDR1 SGHTA, CDR2 FQGNSA. The CDR3 is 13 amino acids. The DNA of the CDR3 is TGTGCCAGCAGCTCGGACAGGGAAGATGAGCAGTTCTTC. This translates into CASSSDREDEQFF.

Here the CDR3 reads CASSLGGGAQETQYF. CDR3 DNA: TGTGCCAGCAGTTTAGGAGGGGGAGCTCAAGAGACCCAGTACTTC. The chain employs TRBV28 and TRBJ2-5; D possibly uses TRBD1 or TRBD2 (6 bases each). V lost 2 bases to trimming and J lost 2 bases, with 12 bases between them. The germline CDR1 and CDR2 sequences are MDHEN and SYDVKM. This CDR3 comprises 15 residues.

The chain carries TRBV25-1 and TRBJ1-1, with D maybe TRBD1 (5 bases). Trimming removed 5 bases at V and 3 bases at J, with 13 bases between. The CDR3 has 14 residues. Germline lookup yields CDR1 MGHDK and CDR2 SYGVNS. The CDR3 sequence is CASSFRDADTEAFF. The CDR3 bases are TGTGCCAGCAGTTTCCGGGACGCAGACACTGAAGCTTTCTTT. The entire variable domain, with the rest obtained from reference TRBV25-1 and TRBJ1-1, is as follows: EADIYQTPRYLVIGTGKKITLECSQTMGHDKMYWYQQDPGMELHLIHYSYGVNSTEKGDLSSESTVSRIRTEHFPLTLESARPSHTSQYLCASSFRDADTEAFFGQGTRLTVV.

V gene TRBV29-1 combines with J gene TRBJ1-3; no clear D. The CDR3 runs 16 residues. V was shortened by 4 bases and J by 0 bases, with 16 bases between the two germline ends. Germline-derived CDR1 and CDR2 are SQVTM and ANQGSEA. CDR3 bases: TGCAGCGTTGTCAGTGGTTCTCCTCGCTCTGGAAACACCATATATTTT. As protein: CSVVSGSPRSGNTIYF.